These 16 T cell receptor beta chains originate from one sample sequenced in a study of siplizumab effects on memory and regulatory T cells. Profiling relied on immunoSEQ multiplex PCR, and the TCRdb table lists in-frame clones only, not all of them. This table holds about 100,000 clones, around 92% found once. Sequencing input: CD4+ T cells sorted from blood. The receptors stem from a human donor in good health.

The rearrangement joins TRBV11-2 to TRBJ2-7; 7 positions agree with TRBD2. With V trimmed by 5 bases and J by 0 bases, 4 bases remained unmatched. The CDR3 is made up of 14 amino acids. CDR1 SGHAT and CDR2 FQNNGV come from the germline V gene. The chain's CDR3 is CASSQRGGSYEQYF. The DNA for the CDR3 is TGTGCCAGCAGCCAACGCGGGGGCTCCTACGAGCAGTACTTC.

The gene calls are TRBV5-4 and TRBJ1-3; 9 bases align to TRBD1. Looked up from germline, CDR1 is SGHNT and CDR2 is YYREEE (reference sequence). The ends lost 0 bases at V and 1 base at J; junction bases unmatched: 8. The CDR3 extends over 18 amino acids. The CDR3, as DNA: TGTGCCAGCAGCTTGGGGACAGGGGTCTTCGGTTCTGGAAACACCATATATTTT. It specifies CASSLGTGVFGSGNTIYF.

The chain joins TRBV15 to TRBJ2-7; D gene unclear. V shed 0 bases and J shed 5 bases, with 5 bases lying between them. Germline V gene lookup returns CDR1 LNHNV and CDR2 YYDKDF (reference sequence). The CDR3 runs 12 residues. CDR3 sequence: CATSRDRDEQYF. Here the CDR3 DNA reads TGTGCCACCAGCAGAGATCGGGACGAGCAGTACTTC.

The chain has TRBV11-2 and TRBJ1-3; D call uncertain. Germline V gene lookup returns CDR1 SGHAT and CDR2 FQNNGV. The CDR3 spans 14 residues. Deletions cut 8 bases from V and 0 bases from J, with 11 bases between. Here the CDR3 DNA reads TGTGCCAGCCGTTTAGGCTCCTCTGGAAACACCATATATTTT. Translated, it gives CASRLGSSGNTIYF.

Here the CDR3 DNA reads TGCAGCGTTGGCGACAGGACCTACTATGGCTACACCTTC. It codes for CSVGDRTYYGYTF. The genes are TRBV29-1 and TRBJ1-2, with a weak D call TRBD1 (6 bases). The CDR3 loop spans 13 amino acids. The germline V and J ends were trimmed by 4 bases and 3 bases, with 12 bases remaining between them. Germline V gene lookup returns CDR1 SQVTM and CDR2 ANQGSEA.

The rearrangement links TRBV4-3 to TRBJ2-7; tentatively, D is TRBD2 (7 bases). V was clipped by 4 bases and J by 3 bases, with 10 bases between them. This CDR3 comprises 13 residues. Germline lookup yields CDR1 LGHNA and CDR2 YSLEER. The chain's CDR3 is CASSLGGDYEQYF. CDR3 DNA sequence: TGCGCCAGCAGCCTAGGGGGGGACTACGAGCAGTACTTC.

This clone was counted once. The chain uses TRBV6-4 and TRBJ2-5; D is unclear. V was pared by 11 bases and J by 2 bases, with 3 bases between. The CDR3 has 9 amino acids. Germline lookup yields CDR1 MRHNA and CDR2 SNTAGT. The CDR3 region is CACQETQYF. The DNA for the CDR3 is TGTGCCTGTCAAGAGACCCAGTACTTC.

J is TRBJ1-5 and V is TRBV11-3, with a weak D call TRBD1 (5 bases). The CDR3 loop spans 16 amino acids. The germline CDR1 and CDR2 sequences are SGHNT and YENEEA. The V and J ends lost 5 bases and 3 bases respectively, with 17 bases between them. The CDR3 here is CASSPGIWGDNQPQHF. The CDR3 nucleotides are TGTGCCAGCAGCCCCGGGATCTGGGGCGACAATCAGCCCCAGCATTTT.

The chain joins TRBV18 to TRBJ1-1, with unresolved D. This CDR3 is 14 amino acids long. V was cut by 4 bases and J by 1 base, with 10 bases left in between. The germline V gene encodes CDR1 KGHSH and CDR2 LQKENI. The CDR3 bases are TGTGCCAGCTCACAGGACCTCACGAACACTGAAGCTTTCTTT. Translating it yields CASSQDLTNTEAFF.

V usage is TRBV5-1 and J usage is TRBJ2-1; D is tentatively TRBD1 or TRBD2 (6 bases each). Germline CDR1 reads SGHRS; CDR2 reads YFSETQ. There are 15 residues in the CDR3. The V end was cut by 2 bases, the J end by 8 bases, with 17 bases between. CDR3 sequence reads: CASSLGGRTLDEQFF. The CDR3 region has the DNA TGCGCCAGCAGCTTAGGGGGGAGGACGCTGGATGAGCAGTTCTTC.

The chain is built from TRBV14 and TRBJ2-3, with a weak D call TRBD2 (6 bases). The germline V gene has CDR1 SGHDN and CDR2 FVKESK. V was clipped by 5 bases and J by 6 bases, with 15 bases between them. This CDR3 has 14 amino acids. In DNA form, the CDR3 reads TGTGCCAGCAGCGACGAATTCGGAGGGGATACGCAGTATTTT. Protein product: CASSDEFGGDTQYF. The full variable domain, in which reference TRBV14 and TRBJ2-3 provide the parts outside the CDR3, is EAGVTQFPSHSVIEKGQTVTLRCDPISGHDNLYWYRRVMGKEIKFLLHFVKESKQDESGMPNNRFLAERTGGTYSTLKVQPAELEDSGVYFCASSDEFGGDTQYFGPGTRLTVL.

This clone was observed a few times. The genes are TRBV9 and TRBJ1-1; D not resolved. The CDR3 is 15 residues long. Trimming shortened V by 4 bases and J by 0 bases, and 13 bases separated the two germline ends. Germline-derived CDR1 and CDR2 are SGDLS and YYNGEE. The CDR3 protein is CASSPSWGLNTEAFF. The CDR3 coding sequence is TGTGCCAGCAGCCCTAGCTGGGGTTTGAACACTGAAGCTTTCTTT.

This clone has just one count. This chain uses TRBV6-6 with TRBJ1-3; the D is unclear. V lost 8 bases, J lost 1 base, and 9 bases lay in between. Germline V lookup: CDR1 MNHNY, CDR2 SVGAGI (reference sequence). This CDR3 has 13 residues. The CDR3 spells CASEGKSGNTIYF. The CDR3 DNA reads TGTGCCAGCGAGGGTAAGTCTGGAAACACCATATATTTT.

V is TRBV11-2 and J is TRBJ2-7; 10 bases agree with TRBD1. Germline V gives CDR1 SGHAT, CDR2 FQNNGV. V dropped 6 bases and J dropped 1; count of bases not matched to a gene: 6. The CDR3 contains 15 residues. Written as DNA, the CDR3 is TGTGCCAGCAGGGGACCGGGACAGGGGTCCTACGAGCAGTACTTC. It is translated as CASRGPGQGSYEQYF.

V and J are TRBV9 and TRBJ2-5; 13 bases are a match to TRBD2. The germline V gene encodes CDR1 SGDLS and CDR2 YYNGEE. Unmatched junction bases numbered 17, after V lost 3 bases and J lost 0 bases. The CDR3 extends over 21 amino acids. CDR3 sequence (DNA): TGTGCCAGCAGCGAAAAACCCTTGACTAGCGGGGGGCCCCTTAACCAAGAGACCCAGTACTTC. It translates to CASSEKPLTSGGPLNQETQYF.

The chain carries TRBV29-1 and TRBJ2-1, with D unresolved. This CDR3 is built from 12 residues. Per germline, CDR1 SQVTM and CDR2 ANQGSEA. V gave up 6 bases and J gave up 6 bases, with 12 bases separating them. The CDR3 protein is CSVNPSRNEQFF. The DNA of the CDR3 is TGCAGCGTGAACCCCTCTCGCAATGAGCAGTTCTTC.